Following are 21 T cell receptor beta chains from one sample sequenced in a study of blood T cells in healthy people across ages. The use of a sample-barcoded 5' primer and a J-beta primer mix characterized a second PCR of roughly 6 to 11 cycles. TCRdb used MiXCR to reprocess the 5' RACE reads, holding one entry per CDR3 protein. The profile shows about 1.1 million distinct CDR3 sequences, more than 30% of them singletons. Sequenced material: blood. The origin of the receptors is a man aged 18 to 30 in good health.

This clonotype was observed a single time. V usage is TRBV4-1 and J usage is TRBJ2-5; a possible D gene is TRBD2 (6 bases). The CDR3 sequence is 15 residues long. V was pared by 3 bases and J by 2 bases, with 13 bases between. Germline V gene lookup returns CDR1 MGHRA and CDR2 YSYEKL. CDR3 residues: CASSQVRGTQETQYF. In nucleotides, the CDR3 is TGCGCCAGCAGCCAGGTTCGGGGGACTCAAGAGACCCAGTACTTC.

A word on this clonotype: The final CDR3 position lacks the conserved phenylalanine or tryptophan, pointing to a likely read error. This chain uses TRBV29-1 with TRBJ1-2; D perhaps matches TRBD1 (5 bases). V was clipped by 8 bases and J by 6 bases, with 22 bases between them. This CDR3 comprises 14 residues. Germline values: CDR1 SQVTM, CDR2 ANQGSEA. The CDR3 region has the DNA TGCAGCCCCGGGGACCGCAACGTTGGGCATGGCTACACCTCC. It is translated as CSPGDRNVGHGYTS.

The chain is built from TRBV14 and TRBJ2-1; D remains unclear. The CDR3 runs 14 residues. Trimming took off 4 bases at V and 7 bases at J, with 14 bases between the two ends. The germline CDR1 and CDR2 sequences are SGHDN and FVKESK. CDR3 region: CASSPLFSGNEQFF. The CDR3 DNA sequence: TGTGCCAGCAGCCCCTTGTTTAGTGGGAATGAGCAGTTCTTC. The variable domain in full, with the rest retrieved from reference TRBV14 and TRBJ2-1, is EAGVTQFPSHSVIEKGQTVTLRCDPISGHDNLYWYRRVMGKEIKFLLHFVKESKQDESGMPNNRFLAERTGGTYSTLKVQPAELEDSGVYFCASSPLFSGNEQFFGPGTRLTVL.

This sequence joins TRBV7-2 and TRBJ1-4; D gene ambiguous. Trimming took off 4 bases at V and 8 bases at J, with 11 bases between the two ends. In germline, CDR1 is SGHTA, CDR2 FQGNSA. This CDR3 spans 13 amino acids. DNA for the CDR3: TGTGCCAGCAGCTCAATGAGCGGCGAAAAACTGTTTTTT. The encoded protein is CASSSMSGEKLFF.

This clonotype has more than one count but fewer than ten. The V call is TRBV20-1, the J call TRBJ1-6; D unclear. Germline CDR1 reads DFQATT; CDR2 reads SNEGSKA (reference sequence). The CDR3 sequence is 14 residues long. Trimming stripped 0 bases from V and 8 bases from J, with 11 bases between. CDR3 in amino acids: CSARDVSRYSPLHF. CDR3 coding DNA: TGCAGTGCTAGAGATGTCAGCCGGTATTCACCCCTCCACTTT.

This clonotype was detected a few times. J is TRBJ1-5 and V is TRBV7-9; D is possibly TRBD1 (5 bases). Germline CDR1 SEHNR, CDR2 FQNEAQ (reference sequence). V dropped 2 bases and J dropped 4 bases, with 12 bases sitting between them. This CDR3 is 15 amino acids long. As DNA, the CDR3 is TGTGCCAGCAGCTTATTGGGGACTACTAATCAGCCCCAGCATTTT. It codes for CASSLLGTTNQPQHF.

This chain connects TRBV6-2 or TRBV6-3 to TRBJ2-3; TRBD1 matches at 7 bases. CDR3 length: 14 residues. From germline, CDR1 is MNHEY and CDR2 SVGEGT. After removal of 6 bases from V and 2 bases from J, the junction contained 5 bases not matched to a gene. Written as DNA, the CDR3 is TGTGCCAGCAGACAGGGGCAGACCACAGATACGCAGTATTTT. This translates into CASRQGQTTDTQYF.

The chain is built from TRBV20-1 and TRBJ2-3; D remains unclear. Germline CDR1 and CDR2: DFQATT and SNEGSKA (reference sequence). Trimming cost V 3 bases and J 4 bases, with 5 bases left between them. There are 11 residues in the CDR3. The CDR3 nucleotides are TGCAGTGCTAGCTACGCAGATACGCAGTATTTT. This sequence encodes CSASYADTQYF.

This clonotype appeared many times. The rearrangement links TRBV5-1 to TRBJ2-1; 7 bases fit TRBD1. V trimming: 8 bases; J trimming: 5 bases; junction bases outside the gene matches: 4. Germline lookup yields CDR1 SGHRS and CDR2 YFSETQ. The CDR3 covers 12 residues. This CDR3 reads CASRQGDNEQFF. CDR3 bases: TGCGCCAGTAGACAGGGAGACAATGAGCAGTTCTTC.

In this sample, this clonotype turned up a few times. The rearrangement joins TRBV3-1 to TRBJ2-1; 9 nucleotides agree with TRBD2. The V gene's germline CDR1 is LGHDT and CDR2 YNNKEL (reference sequence). This CDR3 is built from 16 residues. Losses at the gene ends were 1 base for V and 4 bases for J; bases not matched to a gene: 5. The chain's CDR3 is CASSQVTSGQYNEQFF. In DNA form, the CDR3 reads TGTGCCAGCAGCCAAGTAACTAGCGGGCAATACAATGAGCAGTTCTTC.

Of note for this clonotype: One base away lies a much larger clone, so this may be a sequencing read error. This chain uses TRBV29-1 with TRBJ2-5; D may be TRBD1 or TRBD2 (5 bases each). CDR1 and CDR2 from the germline V gene are SQVTM and ANQGSEA. This CDR3 is 13 amino acids long. The CDR3 spells CSVVGTLQEAQYF. The CDR3 coding sequence is TGCAGCGTTGTAGGGACGCTTCAAGAGGCCCAGTACTTC.

The J gene is TRBJ2-1, the V gene TRBV7-2, with a weak D call TRBD1 (5 bases). This CDR3 contains 14 residues. CDR1 and CDR2 (germline): SGHTA, FQGNSA. Trimming took off 5 bases at V and 3 bases at J, with 11 bases between the two ends. CDR3 sequence (DNA): TGTGCCAGCAGCCAAACAGGAAGCTACAATGAGCAGTTCTTC. Protein sequence: CASSQTGSYNEQFF.

The sample holds a few counts of this clonotype. The chain combines TRBV4-3 with TRBJ1-6; D not certain. The length of the CDR3 is 17 residues. Germline CDR1 and CDR2: LGHNA and YSLEER. V lost 3 bases to trimming and J lost 10 bases, with 22 bases between them. The CDR3 reads CASSHLYRDHGKSPLHF. As DNA, the CDR3 is TGCGCCAGCAGCCACCTATACCGGGATCATGGGAAATCACCCCTCCACTTT.

The V and J genes are TRBV27 and TRBJ2-5; 11 positions match TRBD1. The CDR3 extends over 15 amino acids. V trimming: 2 bases; J trimming: 11 bases; junction bases outside the gene matches: 10. Germline assignment: CDR1 MNHEY and CDR2 SMNVEV (reference sequence). CDR3 sequence: CASSLGQGARNEQYF. The CDR3 DNA reads TGTGCCAGCAGTTTAGGACAGGGGGCACGAAATGAGCAGTACTTC.

The chain couples TRBV7-9 to TRBJ1-3; D gene uncertain. CDR1 is SEHNR and CDR2 is FQNEAQ in the germline V gene (reference sequence). This CDR3 comprises 15 residues. Trimming shortened V by 1 base and J by 5 bases, and 12 bases separated the two germline ends. The CDR3 is CASSLDPAARNTIYF. The CDR3 region has the DNA TGTGCCAGCAGCTTAGACCCCGCAGCAAGAAACACCATATATTTT.

This clonotype was seen more than once but under ten times. The rearrangement uses TRBV7-9 and TRBJ1-1; a possible D gene is TRBD1 (5 bases). Trimming took 0 bases from V and 6 from J, leaving 14 bases between them. The CDR3 is made up of 15 amino acids. Looked up from germline, CDR1 is SEHNR and CDR2 is FQNEAQ (reference sequence). CDR3 region: CASSLAPRVGAEAFF. The CDR3 bases are TGTGCCAGCAGCTTAGCTCCCAGGGTAGGGGCTGAAGCTTTCTTT.

This clonotype turned up a few times. This chain uses TRBV12-3 or TRBV12-4 with TRBJ1-2, with 8 bases fitting TRBD1. The length of the CDR3 is 15 residues. Unmatched junction bases numbered 11, after V lost 3 bases and J lost 8 bases. This CDR3 is CASSFRQGISGGYTF. The DNA of the CDR3 is TGTGCCAGCAGTTTCCGACAGGGGATAAGTGGCGGCTACACCTTC.

The gene calls are TRBV20-1 and TRBJ1-3, with a tentative D call TRBD1 (5 bases). Germline V lookup: CDR1 DFQATT, CDR2 SNEGSKA (reference sequence). Deletions cut 0 bases from V and 11 bases from J, with 14 bases between. The CDR3 has 13 residues. The CDR3 is CSARDFTGGPIYF. CDR3 in DNA: TGCAGTGCTAGAGATTTTACGGGGGGTCCCATATATTTT.

This rearrangement joins TRBV10-3 to TRBJ1-1; D not resolved. V was shortened by 7 bases and J by 1 base, with 13 bases between the two germline ends. Germline loops: CDR1 ENHRY, CDR2 SYGVKD. The CDR3 length is 14 residues. This chain's CDR3 is CAITDNKQNTEAFF. The CDR3 bases are TGTGCCATCACAGACAACAAGCAGAACACTGAAGCTTTCTTT.

The V gene is TRBV5-1, the J gene TRBJ1-6, with 7 bases fitting TRBD1. The length of the CDR3 is 15 residues. V lost 2 bases and J lost 6; bases outside the gene matches: 5. Germline CDR1 is SGHRS and CDR2 is YFSETQ. CDR3 DNA sequence: TGCGCCAGCAGCTTACCGGGACAGTTTAATTCACCCCTCCACTTT. This sequence encodes CASSLPGQFNSPLHF.

The genes are TRBV6-1 and TRBJ2-7; TRBD1 aligns across 10 bases. With V trimmed by 5 bases and J by 2 bases, 6 bases remained unmatched. CDR1 is MNHNS and CDR2 is SASEGT in the germline V gene. This CDR3 is built from 15 residues. CDR3 region: CASSPRTGGTYEQYF. The CDR3 DNA follows: TGTGCCAGCAGTCCCCGGACAGGGGGGACCTACGAGCAGTACTTC.